This TCR beta chain was observed in a study of control samples from healthy donors and cancer patients. Per germline, CDR1 MDHEN and CDR2 SYDVKM. This CDR3 region has 14 residues. Losses at the gene ends were 7 bases for V and 0 bases for J; bases not matched to a gene: 5. Profiled with immunoSEQ multiplex PCR; TCRdb holds only in-frame clones, not every one. The table has over 150,000 clones, 90% to 95% seen once. This receptor was taken from a man younger than 35 in good health. The sequenced sample was blood. This chain connects TRBV28 to TRBJ1-1; 7 bases match TRBD1. CDR3 sequence: CASTGQVLNTEAFF. The CDR3 coding sequence is TGTGCCAGCACCGGACAGGTTCTGAACACTGAAGCTTTCTTT. The full variable domain, in which reference TRBV28 and TRBJ1-1 provide the parts outside the CDR3, is DVKVTQSSRYLVKRTGEKVFLECVQDMDHENMFWYRQDPGLGLRLIYFSYDVKMKEKGDIPEGYSVSREKKERFSLILESASTNQTSMYLCASTGQVLNTEAFFGQGTRLTVV.